What follows are 18 T cell receptor beta chains derived from one specimen sequenced in a study of CD8+ T cells in alopecia areata. Extraction and reverse transcription of RNA yielded cDNA as the sequencing template. The method was immunoSEQ multiplex PCR; TCRdb's version includes in-frame clones alone and lacks a portion of them. The sample has 180,000 or so clones; less than 80% are singletons. Specimen: CD8+ T cells sorted from blood, collected at week 0. These TCRs come from a human donor with alopecia areata.

The chain is built from TRBV29-1 and TRBJ2-1, with D maybe TRBD2 (7 bases). V was trimmed by 0 bases and J by 3 bases, leaving 24 bases between them. Germline CDR1 is SQVTM and CDR2 is ANQGSEA. CDR3 length equals 19 residues. The CDR3 here is CSVEDLSRSGGRIYNEQFF. The CDR3 DNA is TGCAGCGTTGAAGATCTTTCGCGCTCGGGGGGCAGAATCTACAATGAGCAGTTCTTC.

This clone was counted only a few times. The rearrangement uses TRBV30 and TRBJ2-7, with D tentatively TRBD2 (6 bases). V was clipped by 2 bases and J by 2 bases, with 10 bases between them. This CDR3 is 13 amino acids long. Germline-derived CDR1 and CDR2 are GTSNPN and SVGIG (reference sequence). The CDR3 reads CAWSTRRAYEQYF. The CDR3 DNA reads as TGTGCCTGGAGTACTCGGAGGGCCTACGAGCAGTACTTC.

V gene TRBV29-1 combines with J gene TRBJ2-7; a possible D gene is TRBD1 (6 bases). CDR1 SQVTM and CDR2 ANQGSEA come from the germline V gene. Trimming left V 6 bases short and J 0 bases short, with 15 bases between. This CDR3 is 14 amino acids long. CDR3 protein: CSVEKTGSSYEQYF. CDR3 nucleotides: TGCAGCGTGGAAAAGACAGGAAGCTCCTACGAGCAGTACTTC.

V and J are TRBV7-6 and TRBJ2-7; 12 positions match TRBD1. J lost 7 bases, V lost 4 bases, and 5 bases had no gene match. The V gene's germline CDR1 is SGHVS and CDR2 FNYEAQ. The CDR3 is made up of 14 amino acids. CDR3 in amino acids: CASSWGQGAREQYF. The CDR3 nucleotides read TGTGCCAGCAGCTGGGGACAGGGGGCGCGGGAGCAGTACTTC. The entire variable domain, with the rest obtained from reference TRBV7-6 and TRBJ2-7, is as follows: GAGVSQSPRYKVTKRGQDVALRCDPISGHVSLYWYRQALGQGPEFLTYFNYEAQQDKSGLPNDRFSAERPEGSISTLTIQRTEQRDSAMYRCASSWGQGAREQYFGPGTRLTVT.

Points on this clone: Within the sample, other DNA sequences also encode this same CDR3. The chain carries TRBV5-6 and TRBJ2-7, with 10 bases matching TRBD1. Germline CDR1 reads SGHDT; CDR2 reads YYEEEE. The CDR3 runs to 14 residues. Unmatched junction bases numbered 2, after V lost 2 bases and J lost 3 bases. As DNA, the CDR3 is TGTGCCAGCAGCTTAGGGACAGGGGTCTACGAGCAGTACTTC. Protein sequence: CASSLGTGVYEQYF. The full variable domain, its missing parts supplied by reference TRBV5-6 and TRBJ2-7, is DAGVTQSPTHLIKTRGQQVTLRCSPKSGHDTVSWYQQALGQGPQFIFQYYEEEERQRGNFPDRFSGHQFPNYSSELNVNALLLGDSALYLCASSLGTGVYEQYFGPGTRLTVT.

The J gene is TRBJ2-7, the V gene TRBV13; 7 bases map to TRBD1. This CDR3 contains 14 residues. V gave up 4 bases and J gave up 3 bases; unmatched junction bases: 6. CDR1 and CDR2 from the germline V gene are PRHDT and FYEKMQ (reference sequence). Here the CDR3 DNA reads TGTGCCAGCAGCTCCGGGACAGCGGTCTACGAGCAGTACTTC. Translation: CASSSGTAVYEQYF.

This chain uses TRBV29-1 with TRBJ2-3; D is undetermined. Germline V gene sequence: CDR1 SQVTM, CDR2 ANQGSEA. Trimming removed 4 bases at V and 0 bases at J, with 11 bases between. The CDR3 sequence is 14 residues long. The CDR3 coding sequence is TGCAGCGTTGGGGTTCGCAGCAGCACAGATACGCAGTATTTT. As protein: CSVGVRSSTDTQYF.

The chain recombines TRBV29-1 with TRBJ2-3; 9 bases fit TRBD1. V lost 7 bases to trimming and J lost 2 bases; unmatched junction nucleotides: 7. The CDR3 has 14 amino acids. Germline assignment: CDR1 SQVTM and CDR2 ANQGSEA. CDR3 sequence: CSAITGGTTDTQYF. CDR3 sequence (DNA): TGCAGCGCCATAACAGGGGGCACCACAGATACGCAGTATTTT.

This chain connects TRBV7-9 to TRBJ1-2; D possibly corresponds to TRBD1 (5 bases). CDR3 size: 15 residues. Germline loops: CDR1 SEHNR, CDR2 FQNEAQ (reference sequence). The V gene lost 7 bases and the J gene lost 5 bases, with 20 bases spanning the gap. The CDR3 reads CASTGDGGVSYGYTF. The CDR3 bases are TGTGCCAGCACGGGAGATGGAGGGGTTAGTTATGGCTACACCTTC. The whole variable domain, filled in from reference TRBV7-9 and TRBJ1-2, reads DTGVSQNPRHKITKRGQNVTFRCDPISEHNRLYWYRQTLGQGPEFLTYFQNEAQLEKSRLLSDRFSAERPKGSFSTLEIQRTEQGDSAMYLCASTGDGGVSYGYTFGSGTRLTVV.

This chain joins TRBV4-1 and TRBJ2-1; possibly TRBD1 for D (6 bases). This CDR3 has 12 residues. Per germline, CDR1 MGHRA and CDR2 YSYEKL. V lost 3 bases to trimming and J lost 8 bases, with 8 bases between them. The CDR3: CASSQGADEQFF. The CDR3, as DNA: TGCGCCAGCAGCCAGGGGGCCGATGAGCAGTTCTTC.

The chain carries TRBV29-1 and TRBJ1-2; D is undetermined. Looked up from germline, CDR1 is SQVTM and CDR2 is ANQGSEA. V gave up 3 bases and J gave up 8 bases, with 10 bases separating them. The CDR3 totals 11 residues. In DNA form, the CDR3 reads TGCAGCGTTGACAGCCGACAAGGCTACACCTTC. Its protein is CSVDSRQGYTF. The full variable domain, rest sourced from reference TRBV29-1 and TRBJ1-2, is SAVISQKPSRDICQRGTSLTIQCQVDSQVTMMFWYRQQPGQSLTLIATANQGSEATYESGFVIDKFPISRPNLTFSTLTVSNMSPEDSSIYLCSVDSRQGYTFGSGTRLTVV.

V and J are TRBV29-1 and TRBJ2-5, with 7 nucleotides matching TRBD1. The CDR3 has 12 residues. Germline trimming cut 8 bases from V and 2 bases from J; bases unmatched to any gene: 5. Germline CDR1 reads SQVTM; CDR2 reads ANQGSEA. The DNA of the CDR3 is TGCAGCCACCGGGACAGTCAAGAGACCCAGTACTTC. This sequence encodes CSHRDSQETQYF.

The J gene is TRBJ2-7, the V gene TRBV30; D remains unclear. V lost 0 bases and J 3 bases, leaving 12 bases between the germline ends. This CDR3 region has 14 residues. Germline lookup yields CDR1 GTSNPN and CDR2 SVGIG (reference sequence). The CDR3 reads CAWSVRLPDYEQYF. CDR3 nucleotides: TGTGCCTGGAGTGTACGCCTACCCGACTACGAGCAGTACTTC.

This chain links TRBV19 with TRBJ2-1; 9 positions match TRBD1. V lost 10 bases, J lost 8 bases, and 6 bases stayed unmatched. This CDR3 comprises 12 residues. Germline V CDR1 and CDR2: LNHDA, SQIVND (reference sequence). The CDR3 DNA reads as TGTGCCACCGGACAGGGGCTGGATGAGCAGTTCTTC. This codes for CATGQGLDEQFF.

This chain links TRBV29-1 with TRBJ2-3; 14 bases match TRBD2. Germline V gene lookup returns CDR1 SQVTM and CDR2 ANQGSEA. The CDR3 totals 18 residues. V lost 5 bases and J lost 0; bases outside the gene matches: 10. The CDR3 loop is CSVPRLAGGLDSTDTQYF. The CDR3 DNA reads as TGCAGCGTTCCACGACTAGCGGGGGGGCTTGATAGCACAGATACGCAGTATTTT.

This sequence joins TRBV6-5 and TRBJ1-2; the D is unclear. There are 14 residues in the CDR3. CDR1 and CDR2 from the germline V gene are MNHEY and SVGAGI. The V and J ends lost 2 bases and 5 bases respectively, with 12 bases between them. The CDR3 here is CASSYEDSRYGYTF. The CDR3, as DNA: TGTGCCAGCAGTTACGAGGACTCCAGATATGGCTACACCTTC.

The chain joins TRBV7-8 to TRBJ2-5, with TRBD1 matching over 7 bases. This CDR3 is 14 amino acids long. The germline CDR1 and CDR2 sequences are SGHVS and FQNEAQ. The V and J ends lost 6 bases and 2 bases, in that order; junction bases with no gene match: 6. The CDR3 loop is CASRVDRAQETQYF. CDR3 nucleotide sequence: TGTGCCAGCAGAGTAGACAGGGCTCAAGAGACCCAGTACTTC. Complete variable domain (other parts from reference TRBV7-8 and TRBJ2-5): GAGVSQSPRYKVAKRGQDVALRCDPISGHVSLFWYQQALGQGPEFLTYFQNEAQLDKSGLPSDRFFAERPEGSVSTLKIQRTQQEDSAVYLCASRVDRAQETQYFGPGTRLLVL.

The rearrangement links TRBV6-1 to TRBJ1-5; D is undetermined. The CDR3 extends over 13 amino acids. The germline V gene has CDR1 MNHNS and CDR2 SASEGT. V was trimmed by 1 base and J by 5 bases, leaving 6 bases between them. The CDR3 loop reads CASSEGPDQPQHF. Here the CDR3 DNA reads TGTGCCAGCAGTGAAGGCCCAGATCAGCCCCAGCATTTT.